Listed below are T cell receptor beta chains from one sample, sequenced in a study of technical replicates of blood from a handful of donors. The method was immunoSEQ multiplex PCR; TCRdb's version includes in-frame clones alone and lacks a portion of them. This sample has about 100,000 clones, with approximately 95% found just once. Sequencing was done on a sample of T cells isolated from PBMCs. The receptors were gathered from a human donor in good health. Each CDR3 is given with its conserved first and last residue. A D gene is named only where the DNA matches it firmly. Clone size, where shown, is once, few, many, or a class for clones that have expanded.

d_gene	v_gene	abundance	j_gene	CDR3nt	CDR3aa
-	TRBV6-1	-	TRBJ1-1	TGTGCCAGCAGTGAAGATTATTGGGGGGGGCCAGCTTTCTTT	CASSEDYWGGPAFF
-	TRBV7-8	-	TRBJ1-1	TGTGCCAGCAGCTCGTATCAGGGAGGGCCTGAAGCTTTCTTT	CASSSYQGGPEAFF
-	TRBV28	once	TRBJ2-1	TGTGCCAGCAGTTTTCCAGGCTCCTACAATGAGCAGTTCTTC	CASSFPGSYNEQFF
TRBD2	TRBV7-9	-	TRBJ2-3	TGTGCCAGCAGCTTAGCCCTAGCGGACACAGATACGCAGTATTTT	CASSLALADTDTQYF
-	TRBV7-6	-	TRBJ2-7	TGTGCCAGCAGCTTAGCGGACAGTTACGAGCAGTACTTC	CASSLADSYEQYF
TRBD2	TRBV29-1	-	TRBJ2-7	TGCAGCGTTGAATTAGCGGGAGTGGCCTACGAGCAGTACTTC	CSVELAGVAYEQYF
-	TRBV6-5	-	TRBJ1-5	TGTGCCAGCAGGTCCAGTCAGGGGCTTCAGCCCCAGCATTTT	CASRSSQGLQPQHF
-	TRBV5-6	once	TRBJ2-4	TGTGCCAGCAGCTTGACCACAGGGATGGGGGCCAAAAACATTCAGTACTTC	CASSLTTGMGAKNIQYF
TRBD1	TRBV5-1	-	TRBJ1-2	TGCGCCAGCAGCTTGGATCGCAGGGGGCAAGGTGGCTACACCTTC	CASSLDRRGQGGYTF
-	TRBV5-6	-	TRBJ2-7	TGTGCCAGCAGCTTGTGGCAAACCGCCTACGAGCAGTACTTC	CASSLWQTAYEQYF
TRBD2	TRBV9	once	TRBJ2-7	TGTGCCAGCAGCACCTACCCGGGACTAGCTCTGGGCGAGCAGTACTTC	CASSTYPGLALGEQYF
-	TRBV2	-	TRBJ2-1	TGTGCCAGCAGTGAATTGCGGGTCGGCCACAATGAGCAGTTCTTC	CASSELRVGHNEQFF